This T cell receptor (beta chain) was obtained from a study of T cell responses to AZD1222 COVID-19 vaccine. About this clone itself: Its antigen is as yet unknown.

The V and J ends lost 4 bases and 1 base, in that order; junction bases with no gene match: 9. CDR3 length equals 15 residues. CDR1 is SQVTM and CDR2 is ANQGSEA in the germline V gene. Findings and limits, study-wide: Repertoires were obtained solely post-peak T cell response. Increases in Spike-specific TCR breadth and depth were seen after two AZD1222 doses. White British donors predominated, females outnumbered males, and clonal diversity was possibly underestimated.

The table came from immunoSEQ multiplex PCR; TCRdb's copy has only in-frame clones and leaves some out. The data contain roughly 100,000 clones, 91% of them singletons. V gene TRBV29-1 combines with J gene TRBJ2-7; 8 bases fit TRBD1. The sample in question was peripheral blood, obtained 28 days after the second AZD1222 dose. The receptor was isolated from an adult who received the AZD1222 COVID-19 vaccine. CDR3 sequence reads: CSVVQRDRLSYEQYF. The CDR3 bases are TGCAGCGTTGTACAAAGGGACAGGTTATCCTACGAGCAGTACTTC.